This entry concerns a single TCR beta chain. What it binds is unknown. The identical CDR3 is also encoded by other nucleotide sequences in the sample. Looked up from germline, CDR1 is LNHDA and CDR2 is SQIVND (reference sequence). The V end lost 5 bases, the J end lost 1 base, and 9 bases lay between the germline ends. The length of the CDR3 is 13 residues. The data derive from a study of cytomegalovirus exposure and HLA in healthy donors. This PCR relied on a set of 60 Vbeta primers and 13 Jbeta primers. The method was immunoSEQ multiplex PCR; TCRdb's version includes in-frame clones alone and lacks a portion of them. In the table there are some 200,000 clones, 79% of which are singletons. Study results and caveats: Sequencing probably produced one cluster of sequence variants that were highly shared.

Sequenced sample: PBMCs. The sequence was collected from a girl aged 10-17 years in good health and CMV-seropositive. J is TRBJ2-7 and V is TRBV19; D unclear. CDR3 amino acids: CASSPGVSYEQYF. The CDR3 bases are TGTGCCAGTAGTCCAGGTGTTTCCTACGAGCAGTACTTC.